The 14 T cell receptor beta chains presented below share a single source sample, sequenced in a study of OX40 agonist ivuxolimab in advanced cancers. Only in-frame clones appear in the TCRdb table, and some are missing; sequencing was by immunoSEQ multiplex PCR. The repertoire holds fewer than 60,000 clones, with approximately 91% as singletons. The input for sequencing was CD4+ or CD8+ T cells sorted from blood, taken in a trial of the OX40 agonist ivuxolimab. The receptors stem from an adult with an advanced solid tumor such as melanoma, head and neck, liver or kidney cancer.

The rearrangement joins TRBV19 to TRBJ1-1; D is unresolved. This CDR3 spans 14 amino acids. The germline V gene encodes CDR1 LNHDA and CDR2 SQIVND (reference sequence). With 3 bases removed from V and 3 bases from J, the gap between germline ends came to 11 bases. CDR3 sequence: CASSIAYRDTEAFF. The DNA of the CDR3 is TGTGCCAGTAGTATCGCCTACCGGGACACTGAAGCTTTCTTT.

CDR3 residues: CASTPIRARSLNYGYTF. The DNA of the CDR3 is TGTGCCAGCACCCCCATTAGGGCGCGCTCCCTTAACTATGGCTACACCTTC. The chain is built from TRBV7-8 and TRBJ1-2; D not resolved. V dropped 7 bases and J dropped 1 base, with 22 bases sitting between them. CDR1 SGHVS and CDR2 FQNEAQ come from the germline V gene. This CDR3 region has 17 residues.

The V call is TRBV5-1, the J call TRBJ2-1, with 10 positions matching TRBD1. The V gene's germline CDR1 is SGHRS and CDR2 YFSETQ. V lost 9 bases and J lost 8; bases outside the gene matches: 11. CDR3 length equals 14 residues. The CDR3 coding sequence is TGCGCCACACGACAGGGGGCAAGGGACGATGAGCAGTTCTTC. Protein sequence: CATRQGARDDEQFF.

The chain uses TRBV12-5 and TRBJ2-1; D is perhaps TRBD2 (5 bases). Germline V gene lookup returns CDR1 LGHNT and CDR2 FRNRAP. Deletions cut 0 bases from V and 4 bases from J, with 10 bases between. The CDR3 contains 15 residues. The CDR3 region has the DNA TGTGCTAGTGGTTTGGTACTAGGACCATACAATGAGCAGTTCTTC. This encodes CASGLVLGPYNEQFF.

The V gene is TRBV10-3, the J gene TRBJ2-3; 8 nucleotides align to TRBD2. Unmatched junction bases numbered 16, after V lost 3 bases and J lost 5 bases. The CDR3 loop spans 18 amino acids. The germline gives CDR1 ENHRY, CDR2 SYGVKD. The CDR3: CAISESLGTGGPLDTQYF. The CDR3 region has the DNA TGTGCCATCAGTGAAAGTTTGGGGACGGGAGGGCCGTTAGATACGCAGTATTTT.

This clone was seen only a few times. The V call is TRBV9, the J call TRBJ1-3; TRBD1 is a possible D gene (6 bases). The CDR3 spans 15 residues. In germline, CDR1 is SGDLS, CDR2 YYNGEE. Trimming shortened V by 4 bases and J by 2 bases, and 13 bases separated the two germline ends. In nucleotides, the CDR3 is TGTGCCAGCAGCACTCCGACAGGTACTGGAAACACCATATATTTT. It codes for CASSTPTGTGNTIYF. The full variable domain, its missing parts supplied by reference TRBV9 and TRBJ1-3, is DSGVTQTPKHLITATGQRVTLRCSPRSGDLSVYWYQQSLDQGLQFLIQYYNGEERAKGNILERFSAQQFPDLHSELNLSSLELGDSALYFCASSTPTGTGNTIYFGEGSWLTVV.

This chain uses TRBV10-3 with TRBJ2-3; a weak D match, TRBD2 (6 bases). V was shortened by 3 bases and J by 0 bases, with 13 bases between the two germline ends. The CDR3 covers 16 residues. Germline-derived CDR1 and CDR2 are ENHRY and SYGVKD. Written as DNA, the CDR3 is TGTGCCATCAGTGACCCGCGGGGACTTAGCACAGATACGCAGTATTTT. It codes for CAISDPRGLSTDTQYF.

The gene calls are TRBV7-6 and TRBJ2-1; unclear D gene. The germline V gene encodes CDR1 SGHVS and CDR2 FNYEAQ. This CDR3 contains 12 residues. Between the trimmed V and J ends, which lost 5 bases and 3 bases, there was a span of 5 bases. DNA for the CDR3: TGTGCCAGCAGCCTTAGCTACAATGAGCAGTTCTTC. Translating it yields CASSLSYNEQFF.

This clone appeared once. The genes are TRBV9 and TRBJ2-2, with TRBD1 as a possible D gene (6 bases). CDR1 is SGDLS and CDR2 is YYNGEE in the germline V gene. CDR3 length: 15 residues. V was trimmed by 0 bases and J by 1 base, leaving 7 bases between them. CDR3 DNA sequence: TGTGCCAGCAGCGTAGGGACAGAGAACACCGGGGAGCTGTTTTTT. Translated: CASSVGTENTGELFF.

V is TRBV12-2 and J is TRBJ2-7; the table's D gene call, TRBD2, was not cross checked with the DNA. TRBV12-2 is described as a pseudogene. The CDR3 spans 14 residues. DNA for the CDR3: TGTGCAAGTCGCTACCGACTAGCGGACTACGAGCAGTACTTC. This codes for CASRYRLADYEQYF.

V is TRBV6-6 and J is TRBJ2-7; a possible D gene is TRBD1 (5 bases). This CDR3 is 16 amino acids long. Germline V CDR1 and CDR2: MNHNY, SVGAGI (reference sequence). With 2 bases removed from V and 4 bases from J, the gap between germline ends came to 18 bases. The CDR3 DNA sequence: TGTGCCAGCAGTTACGAAATTGGGGCAGAACCTTACGAGCAGTACTTC. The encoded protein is CASSYEIGAEPYEQYF.

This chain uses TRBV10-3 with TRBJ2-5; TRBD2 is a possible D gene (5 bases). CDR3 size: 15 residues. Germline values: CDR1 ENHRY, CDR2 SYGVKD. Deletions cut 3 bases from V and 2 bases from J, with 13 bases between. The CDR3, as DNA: TGTGCCATCAGTGAACGTCGCGGGTCGCAAGAGACCCAGTACTTC. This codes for CAISERRGSQETQYF.

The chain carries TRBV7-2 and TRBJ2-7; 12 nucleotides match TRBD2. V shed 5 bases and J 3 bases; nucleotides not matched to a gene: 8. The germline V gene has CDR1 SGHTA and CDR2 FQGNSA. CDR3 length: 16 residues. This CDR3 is CASSITVTSGSYEQYF. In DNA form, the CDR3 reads TGTGCCAGCAGCATTACAGTGACTAGCGGGAGCTACGAGCAGTACTTC.

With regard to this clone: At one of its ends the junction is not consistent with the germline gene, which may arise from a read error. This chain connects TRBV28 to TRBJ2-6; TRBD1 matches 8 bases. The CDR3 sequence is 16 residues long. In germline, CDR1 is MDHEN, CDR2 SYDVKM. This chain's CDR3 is CASRDRWSSGANVLTF. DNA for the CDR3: TGTGCCAGCCGGGACAGGTGGTCTTCTGGAGCCAACGTCCTGACTTTC.